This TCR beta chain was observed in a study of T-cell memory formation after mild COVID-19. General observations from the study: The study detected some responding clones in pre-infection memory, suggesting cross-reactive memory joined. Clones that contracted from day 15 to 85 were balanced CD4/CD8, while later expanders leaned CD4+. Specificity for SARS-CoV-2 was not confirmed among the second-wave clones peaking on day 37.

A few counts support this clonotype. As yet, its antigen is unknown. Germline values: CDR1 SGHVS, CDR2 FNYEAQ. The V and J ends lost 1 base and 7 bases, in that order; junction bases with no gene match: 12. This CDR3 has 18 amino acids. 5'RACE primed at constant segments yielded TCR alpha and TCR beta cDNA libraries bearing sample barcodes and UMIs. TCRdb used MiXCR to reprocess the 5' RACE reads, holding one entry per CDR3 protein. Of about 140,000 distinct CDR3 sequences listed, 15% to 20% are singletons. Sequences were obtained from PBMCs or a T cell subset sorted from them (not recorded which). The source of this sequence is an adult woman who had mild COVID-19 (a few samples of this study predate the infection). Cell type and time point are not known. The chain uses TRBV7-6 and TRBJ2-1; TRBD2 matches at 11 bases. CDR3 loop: CASSLGLIAGGPRNEQFF. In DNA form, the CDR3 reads TGTGCCAGCAGCTTAGGATTAATAGCGGGAGGGCCGCGAAATGAGCAGTTCTTC.